This entry concerns a single T cell receptor beta chain. The antigen remains undetermined. These data come from a study of a mutant IDH1 vaccine in newly diagnosed glioma. The time point: week 23, last vaccination. The vaccine gave 300 ug of a 20-mer mutant IDH1 peptide subcutaneously per dose. New IDH1-mutant, ATRX-lost WHO grade 3 or 4 astrocytomas occurred in donors. Profiled with immunoSEQ multiplex PCR; TCRdb holds only in-frame clones, not every one. The sample has about 81,000 clones; 85% are singletons. Material: PBMCs, obtained from a glioma patient whose treatment included an IDH1 peptide vaccine. The clonotype was recovered from a man aged 25-45 years with glioma. Some clones in this sample may be carry-over from other donors' samples.

The CDR3 coding sequence is TGTGCCAGCAGCACGATAGCCGACGAGCAGTTCTTC. It is translated as CASSTIADEQFF. The chain couples TRBV9 to TRBJ2-1, with D unclear. The CDR3 is 12 amino acids. Trimming stripped 4 bases from V and 10 bases from J, with 12 bases between. The germline V gene encodes CDR1 SGDLS and CDR2 YYNGEE.